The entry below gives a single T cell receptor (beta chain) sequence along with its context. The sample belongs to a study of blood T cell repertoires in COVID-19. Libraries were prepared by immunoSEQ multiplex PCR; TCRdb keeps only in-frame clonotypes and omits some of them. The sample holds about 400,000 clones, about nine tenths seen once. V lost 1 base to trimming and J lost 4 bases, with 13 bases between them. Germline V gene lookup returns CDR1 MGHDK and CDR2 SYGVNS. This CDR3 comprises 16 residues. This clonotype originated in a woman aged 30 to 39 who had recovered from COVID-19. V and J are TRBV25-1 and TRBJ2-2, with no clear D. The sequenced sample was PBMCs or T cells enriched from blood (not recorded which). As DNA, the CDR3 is TGTGCCAGCAGTGAATCGCGGCCGTTTGGCACCGGGGAGCTGTTTTTT. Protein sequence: CASSESRPFGTGELFF.